These 4 T cell receptor beta chains were sequenced from one sample in a study of cytomegalovirus exposure and HLA in healthy donors. The PCR made use of 60 Vbeta and 13 Jbeta primers. Sequencing was performed with immunoSEQ multiplex PCR; in TCRdb, only in-frame clones are kept and a portion is missing. The data hold 90,000 to 150,000 clones, with around 63% observed a single time. The source material was PBMCs. Source of these receptors: a man aged 35 to 55 in good health and CMV-seropositive.

V is TRBV6-5 and J is TRBJ1-1; D unresolved. There are 14 residues in the CDR3. Germline CDR1 reads MNHEY; CDR2 reads SVGAGI. Trimming took 5 bases from V and 3 from J, leaving 13 bases between them. CDR3 sequence reads: CASSPQRGYTEAFF. For the CDR3, the DNA is TGTGCCAGCAGTCCCCAGCGGGGTTACACTGAAGCTTTCTTT.

This CDR3 is CASSDLAGVFTGELFF. The CDR3 DNA is TGTGCCAGCAGTGATCTAGCGGGGGTCTTCACCGGGGAGCTGTTTTTT. The J gene is TRBJ2-2, the V gene TRBV6-1; 10 bases align to TRBD2. Germline V lookup: CDR1 MNHNS, CDR2 SASEGT. The junction had 5 bases not matched to a gene; V was cut back by 3 bases and J by 4 bases. The CDR3 length is 16 residues.

The V and J genes are TRBV10-2 and TRBJ2-3, with D hard to call. Per the germline V gene, CDR1 is WSHSY and CDR2 is SAAADI. Trimming pared 9 bases from V and 3 bases from J, leaving 7 bases between. The CDR3 has 11 amino acids. This CDR3 is CASGQTDTQYF. The DNA of the CDR3 is TGCGCCAGTGGGCAAACAGATACGCAGTATTTT.

This chain joins TRBV6-6 and TRBJ2-3; 15 nucleotides match TRBD2. In germline, CDR1 is MNHNY, CDR2 SVGAGI (reference sequence). Trimming removed 6 bases from V and 7 bases from J; junction bases left unmatched: 8. CDR3 length: 16 residues. The CDR3, as DNA: TGTGCCAGCAGCATCCCGGGACTAGCGGGAGGTTATACGCAGTATTTT. Its translation: CASSIPGLAGGYTQYF.